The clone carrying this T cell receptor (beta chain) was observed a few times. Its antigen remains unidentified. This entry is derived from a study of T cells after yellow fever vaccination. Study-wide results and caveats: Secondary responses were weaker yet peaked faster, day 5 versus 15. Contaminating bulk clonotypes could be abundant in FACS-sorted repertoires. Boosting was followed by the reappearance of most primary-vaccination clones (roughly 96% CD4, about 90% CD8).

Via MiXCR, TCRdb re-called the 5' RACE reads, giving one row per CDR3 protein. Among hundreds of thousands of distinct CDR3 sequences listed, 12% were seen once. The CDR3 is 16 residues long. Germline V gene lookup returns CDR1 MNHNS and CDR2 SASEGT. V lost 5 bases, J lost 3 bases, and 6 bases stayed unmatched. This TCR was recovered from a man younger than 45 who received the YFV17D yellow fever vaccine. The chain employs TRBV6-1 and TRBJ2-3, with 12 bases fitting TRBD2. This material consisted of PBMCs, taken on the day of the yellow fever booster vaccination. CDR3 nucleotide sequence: TGTGCCAGCAGTACACCGACTAGCGGGAGAACAGATACGCAGTATTTT. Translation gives CASSTPTSGRTDTQYF.